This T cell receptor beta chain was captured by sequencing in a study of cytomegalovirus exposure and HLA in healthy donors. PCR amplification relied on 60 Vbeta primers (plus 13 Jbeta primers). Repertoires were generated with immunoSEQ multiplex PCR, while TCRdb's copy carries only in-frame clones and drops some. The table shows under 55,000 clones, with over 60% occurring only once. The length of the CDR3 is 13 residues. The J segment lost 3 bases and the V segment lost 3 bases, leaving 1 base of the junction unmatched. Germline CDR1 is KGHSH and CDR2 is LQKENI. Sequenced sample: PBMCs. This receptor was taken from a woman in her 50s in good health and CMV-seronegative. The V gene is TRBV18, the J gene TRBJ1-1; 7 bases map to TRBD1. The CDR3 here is CASSPQGDTEAFF. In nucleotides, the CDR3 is TGTGCCAGCTCACCGCAGGGGGACACTGAAGCTTTCTTT.